Below, 13 T cell receptor beta chains from the same sample are listed, as sequenced in a study of blood T cell repertoires in COVID-19. Sequenced by immunoSEQ multiplex PCR; TCRdb stores in-frame clones only, minus some. This table holds 200,000 to 250,000 clones, more than 80% found once. The material sequenced was peripheral blood. Source of these receptors: a man aged 25 to 40 with COVID-19, enrolled during active disease.

The chain is built from TRBV5-1 and TRBJ2-1; TRBD2 matches 11 bases. The germline V gene encodes CDR1 SGHRS and CDR2 YFSETQ. The CDR3 runs 15 residues. V lost 2 bases to trimming and J lost 6 bases; unmatched junction nucleotides: 4. The CDR3 DNA reads TGCGCCAGCAGCTTACTAGCGGGAGTACGCAATGAGCAGTTCTTC. Translating it yields CASSLLAGVRNEQFF.

This chain connects TRBV6-6 to TRBJ2-7; possibly TRBD1 for D (5 bases). Germline V lookup: CDR1 MNHNY, CDR2 SVGAGI (reference sequence). The CDR3 is 13 residues long. V lost 2 bases to trimming and J lost 3 bases, with 8 bases between them. The CDR3 is CASSYATGYEQYF. CDR3 bases: TGTGCCAGCAGTTACGCAACAGGCTACGAGCAGTACTTC.

As DNA, the CDR3 is TGCGCCAGCAGCCCTGCAGGGGAGGGGGAGCAGTACTTC. Protein sequence: CASSPAGEGEQYF. The chain employs TRBV5-1 and TRBJ2-7; TRBD2 is a possible D gene (7 bases). Germline CDR1 reads SGHRS; CDR2 reads YFSETQ. This CDR3 region has 13 residues. Trimming pared 4 bases from V and 7 bases from J, leaving 15 bases between.

V is TRBV3-1 (or the pseudogene TRBV3-2) and J is TRBJ1-6, with D unresolved. This CDR3 has 12 amino acids. Between the trimmed V and J ends, which lost 3 bases and 12 bases, there was a span of 9 bases. From germline, CDR1 is LGHDT and CDR2 YNNKEL (reference sequence). CDR3 coding DNA: TGTGCCAGCAGCCACGTCGAGTTACCCCTCCACTTT. Its protein is CASSHVELPLHF.

This clone showed up just once. This sequence joins TRBV28 and TRBJ1-1, with 7 bases lining up with TRBD1. With V trimmed by 5 bases and J by 6 bases, 9 bases remained unmatched. Germline V gene sequence: CDR1 MDHEN, CDR2 SYDVKM. The CDR3 covers 14 residues. CDR3 in DNA: TGTGCCAGCAGTACCCTAAGGGGGCTGGCTGAAGCTTTCTTT. It translates to CASSTLRGLAEAFF.

This chain's CDR3 is CASSDSGSGANVLTF. The CDR3 DNA reads TGTGCCAGCAGCGACTCAGGGTCGGGGGCCAACGTCCTGACTTTC. The chain recombines TRBV9 with TRBJ2-6, with D possibly being TRBD1 (5 bases). CDR3 size: 15 residues. V was pared by 3 bases and J by 4 bases, with 11 bases between. The germline gives CDR1 SGDLS, CDR2 YYNGEE. Full variable domain (outside the CDR3, taken from reference TRBV9 and TRBJ2-6): DSGVTQTPKHLITATGQRVTLRCSPRSGDLSVYWYQQSLDQGLQFLIQYYNGEERAKGNILERFSAQQFPDLHSELNLSSLELGDSALYFCASSDSGSGANVLTFGAGSRLTVL.

The gene calls are TRBV7-3 and TRBJ2-3, with TRBD2 matching 12 bases. The CDR3 contains 17 residues. The J segment lost 3 bases and the V segment lost 2 bases, leaving 6 bases of the junction unmatched. In germline, CDR1 is SGHTA, CDR2 FQGTGA. The DNA of the CDR3 is TGTGCCAGCAGCTTAGGCTACCTAGCGGGAGGGACAGATACGCAGTATTTT. Encoded protein: CASSLGYLAGGTDTQYF.

V and J are TRBV18 and TRBJ1-2; D unclear. V lost 3 bases and J lost 4, with 15 bases in between. Germline CDR1 KGHSH, CDR2 LQKENI. The CDR3 has 15 amino acids. CDR3 region: CASSPPREGSYGYTF. In DNA, the CDR3 is TGTGCCAGCTCACCTCCTCGTGAGGGAAGCTATGGCTACACCTTC.

This chain connects TRBV7-2 to TRBJ2-1; tentative D call: TRBD1 (5 bases). The CDR3 has 14 residues. V shed 0 bases and J shed 7 bases, with 10 bases lying between them. In germline, CDR1 is SGHTA, CDR2 FQGNSA. As DNA, the CDR3 is TGTGCCAGCAGCTTAGCGACAGCGACGAATGAGCAGTTCTTC. It encodes CASSLATATNEQFF. Based on the CDR3 plus reference TRBV7-2 and TRBJ2-1, the full variable domain is GAGVSQSPSNKVTEKGKDVELRCDPISGHTALYWYRQSLGQGLEFLIYFQGNSAPDKSGLPSDRFSAERTGGSVSTLTIQRTQQEDSAVYLCASSLATATNEQFFGPGTRLTVL.

This rearrangement joins TRBV27 to TRBJ2-1, with 9 bases fitting TRBD1. Trimming cost V 2 bases and J 7 bases; bases outside gene matches: 6. Germline V CDR1 and CDR2: MNHEY, SMNVEV (reference sequence). This CDR3 has 15 residues. The CDR3 loop reads CASSLINRGQNEQFF. The CDR3 DNA reads TGTGCCAGCAGTTTAATTAACAGGGGGCAAAATGAGCAGTTCTTC.

This clone showed up just once. The chain combines TRBV9 with TRBJ1-6; D gene uncertain. The CDR3 covers 16 residues. Germline lookup yields CDR1 SGDLS and CDR2 YYNGEE. Trimming cost V 0 bases and J 7 bases, with 14 bases left between them. For the CDR3, the DNA is TGTGCCAGCAGCGTAGGATGGCTCCCTTCGAATTCACCCCTCCACTTT. Translated, it gives CASSVGWLPSNSPLHF.

This clone was picked up a small number of times. CDR3 protein: CASSYSHVGGRGDEQFF. In DNA form, the CDR3 reads TGTGCCAGCAGTTACTCCCACGTGGGGGGGCGCGGGGATGAGCAGTTCTTC. The rearrangement uses TRBV6-2 or TRBV6-3 and TRBJ2-1; tentatively, D is TRBD2 (7 bases). The CDR3 covers 17 residues. V lost 0 bases to trimming and J lost 8 bases, with 20 bases between them. Germline V CDR1 and CDR2: MNHEY, SVGEGT.

The chain recombines TRBV30 with TRBJ1-1, with D maybe TRBD1 (5 bases). V lost 4 bases, J lost 4 bases, and 16 bases lay in between. From germline, CDR1 is GTSNPN and CDR2 SVGIG (reference sequence). This CDR3 has 14 residues. CDR3 nucleotide sequence: TGTGCCTGGACCTACGTGGAGGGGTTCACTGAAGCTTTCTTT. Protein: CAWTYVEGFTEAFF.